The clone carrying this TCR beta chain was recorded only once. Its antigen is still unknown. The assay was immunoSEQ multiplex PCR, and TCRdb's table has in-frame clones only and misses some. The repertoire has 70,000 to 95,000 clones, just over 90% of them found once; the top ten carry 0.71%. This CDR3 contains 14 residues. In germline, CDR1 is MNHNS, CDR2 SASEGT. The V and J ends lost 3 bases and 5 bases respectively, with 13 bases between them. This sample was taken from a study of OX40 agonist ivuxolimab in advanced cancers. On the study more broadly: From about 20 to 80 years was the age range, with a mean of approximately 58 years, and roughly 83% were male.

Study-wide findings and caveats: At 0.1 to 3.0 mg/kg and by week 6, clonal expansion occurred in CD4+ and CD8+ blood T cells.

The TCR was taken from an adult with an advanced solid tumor such as melanoma, head and neck, liver or kidney cancer. The material was CD4+ or CD8+ T cells sorted from blood, obtained in a trial of the OX40 agonist ivuxolimab. The chain recombines TRBV6-1 with TRBJ1-2; possibly TRBD1 for D (5 bases). The CDR3 region is CASSEGGSLYGYTF. CDR3 DNA: TGTGCCAGCAGTGAGGGGGGAAGTCTTTATGGCTACACCTTC.